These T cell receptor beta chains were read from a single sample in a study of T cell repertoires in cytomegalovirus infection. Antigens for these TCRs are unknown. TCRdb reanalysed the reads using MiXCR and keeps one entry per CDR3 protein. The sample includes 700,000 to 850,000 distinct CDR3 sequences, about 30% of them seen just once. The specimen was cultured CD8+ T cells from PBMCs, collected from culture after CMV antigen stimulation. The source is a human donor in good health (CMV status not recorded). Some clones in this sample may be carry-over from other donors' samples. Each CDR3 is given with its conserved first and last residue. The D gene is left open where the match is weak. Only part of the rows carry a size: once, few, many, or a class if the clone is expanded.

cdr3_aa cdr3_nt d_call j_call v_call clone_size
CASSQDGVDNSPLHF TGCGCCAGCAGCCAAGACGGGGTAGATAATTCACCCCTCCACTTT - TRBJ1-6 TRBV4-1 -
CASRSGNSYNEQFF TGCGCCAGCAGGTCGGGGAACTCCTACAATGAGCAGTTCTTC - TRBJ2-1 TRBV5-1 once
CASSPTDSPSNIQYF TGTGCCAGCAGCCCGACCGACAGCCCCTCGAACATTCAGTACTTC - TRBJ2-4 TRBV7-6 few
CASSLSLRRQETQYF TGTGCCAGCAGCTTAAGTCTAAGGAGGCAAGAGACCCAGTACTTC - TRBJ2-5 TRBV11-1 -
CASRRGAGGPKEQFF TGTGCCAGCAGACGGGGGGCGGGGGGGCCGAAGGAGCAGTTCTTC TRBD2 TRBJ2-1 TRBV27 -
CASSLRTVTEAFF TGTGCCAGCAGTTTAAGGACGGTTACTGAAGCTTTCTTT - TRBJ1-1 TRBV12-3/TRBV12-4 many
CASNPSGTGSDTQYF TGTGCCAGCAACCCTTCCGGGACAGGGTCCGATACGCAGTATTTT TRBD1 TRBJ2-3 TRBV5-4 -
CASSAWGSSYNEQFF TGTGCCAGCAGTGCTTGGGGGAGCTCCTACAATGAGCAGTTCTTC - TRBJ2-1 TRBV6-2/TRBV6-3 -
CASSYPPGQGLDIQYF TGTGCCAGCAGTTACCCCCCGGGACAGGGGTTGGACATTCAGTACTTC TRBD1 TRBJ2-4 TRBV6-6 -
CASSPGTSHFYYEQYF TGTGCCAGCAGTCCGGGGACTTCTCACTTTTACTACGAGCAGTACTTC - TRBJ2-7 TRBV2 few
CASSLAGSAETQYF TGTGCCAGCAGTTTGGCAGGGTCGGCAGAGACCCAGTACTTC - TRBJ2-5 TRBV6-5 -
CASSTWTGGDTGELFF TGTGCCAGCAGCACCTGGACAGGGGGCGACACCGGGGAGCTGTTTTTT TRBD1 TRBJ2-2 TRBV7-6 few
CASSAGGPRETQYF TGTGCCAGCAGCGCGGGGGGCCCCCGGGAGACCCAGTACTTC TRBD2 TRBJ2-5 TRBV7-4 -
CSVEAQGAGTGELFF TGCAGCGTTGAAGCGCAGGGGGCTGGCACCGGGGAGCTGTTTTTT TRBD1 TRBJ2-2 TRBV29-1 -
CASSLAYRPTDTQYF TGTGCCAGCAGTTTAGCATATAGGCCCACAGATACGCAGTATTTT - TRBJ2-3 TRBV12-3/TRBV12-4 many
CAISESIEGIKGIEDYGYTF TGTGCCATCAGTGAGTCGATAGAAGGAATTAAGGGGATTGAAGATTATGGCTACACCTTC - TRBJ1-2 TRBV10-3 -
CASSESPGGSYGYTF TGTGCCAGCAGTGAATCCCCAGGGGGGAGCTATGGCTACACCTTC TRBD1 TRBJ1-2 TRBV25-1 -
CASSRPGRANNSPLHF TGTGCCAGCAGCCGACCGGGCCGGGCCAATAATTCACCCCTCCACTTT - TRBJ1-6 TRBV7-9 once
CASILAGDGEQFF TGTGCCAGCATACTAGCGGGGGACGGTGAGCAGTTCTTC TRBD2 TRBJ2-1 TRBV7-8 many
CASSAWVRDDEQFF TGTGCCAGCTCAGCGTGGGTAAGGGACGATGAGCAGTTCTTC - TRBJ2-1 TRBV6-5 -
CASSGTLVGPQHF TGTGCCAGCAGCGGGACACTTGTTGGGCCCCAGCATTTT - TRBJ1-5 TRBV12-3/TRBV12-4 -
CASSRGGSNSPLHF TGTGCCAGCAGCCGTGGGGGAAGTAATTCACCCCTCCACTTT - TRBJ1-6 TRBV7-9 -
CASSRGQGPKRGSPLHF TGTGCCAGCAGCCGAGGACAGGGCCCAAAAAGGGGTTCACCCCTCCACTTT TRBD1 TRBJ1-6 TRBV14 -
CASSLIPDNRDGYTF TGTGCCAGCAGTTTAATCCCGGACAATCGGGATGGCTACACCTTC - TRBJ1-2 TRBV27 -
CASSFSRDRGSYEQYF TGTGCCAGCAGCTTCTCCCGGGACAGGGGGTCCTACGAGCAGTACTTC TRBD1 TRBJ2-7 TRBV5-5 -
CASSLGQGRNIQYF TGTGCCAGCAGCCTCGGACAGGGTCGTAACATTCAGTACTTC TRBD1 TRBJ2-4 TRBV28 -
CASSSLQTSGGKGNTGELFF TGTGCCAGCAGTTCCCTCCAGACTAGCGGGGGGAAGGGCAACACCGGGGAGCTGTTTTTT TRBD2 TRBJ2-2 TRBV6-2/TRBV6-3 -
CASLGRADTWNTEAFF TGTGCCAGCCTCGGGAGGGCAGATACTTGGAACACTGAAGCTTTCTTT - TRBJ1-1 TRBV6-4 -
CASSPLGVGNEQFF TGTGCCAGCAGCCCTCTCGGGGTTGGGAATGAGCAGTTCTTC - TRBJ2-1 TRBV7-3 -
CASSLQAPWDRGRTGELFF TGTGCCAGCAGCTTACAAGCCCCTTGGGACAGGGGGCGCACCGGGGAGCTGTTTTTT TRBD1 TRBJ2-2 TRBV7-6 few
CASSILGQGNSREQFF TGTGCCAGTAGTATCCTGGGACAGGGTAATTCGCGTGAGCAGTTCTTC TRBD1 TRBJ2-1 TRBV19 few
CASSLSPGRGYEQYF TGCGCCAGCAGCTTATCTCCGGGGAGGGGCTACGAGCAGTACTTC TRBD2 TRBJ2-7 TRBV5-1 -
CATEEASGGQEMAQYF TGTGCAACTGAAGAGGCTAGCGGGGGACAAGAGATGGCCCAGTACTTC TRBD2 TRBJ2-5 TRBV2 -
CASRLKRGVTDTQYF TGTGCCAGCAGATTAAAGCGGGGGGTAACAGATACGCAGTATTTT TRBD2 TRBJ2-3 TRBV12-3/TRBV12-4 few
CASSPNLTLGSPEAFF TGTGCCAGCAGTCCTAACCTAACATTAGGGTCTCCTGAAGCTTTCTTT - TRBJ1-1 TRBV6-5 once
CASSFLRGANTEAFF TGTGCCAGCAGCTTTTTAAGGGGGGCCAACACTGAAGCTTTCTTT - TRBJ1-1 TRBV7-3 -
CASSRGQGAWMGTEAFF TGCGCCAGCAGCCGAGGACAGGGGGCTTGGATGGGGACTGAAGCTTTCTTT TRBD1 TRBJ1-1 TRBV4-1 few
CAGFGQYGYTF TGTGCTGGATTCGGACAGTACGGCTACACCTTC - TRBJ1-2 TRBV12-5 -
CATRGQDTGELFF TGTGCCACCAGAGGACAGGACACCGGGGAGCTGTTTTTT TRBD1 TRBJ2-2 TRBV24-1 few
CASKGTENEKLFF TGTGCCAGCAAAGGTACAGAGAATGAAAAACTGTTTTTT - TRBJ1-4 TRBV6-8 -
CASSANQGVWETQYF TGTGCCAGCAGCGCAAATCAGGGGGTTTGGGAGACCCAGTACTTC TRBD1 TRBJ2-5 TRBV9 few
CASSLSLVAYEQYF TGTGCCAGCAGTTTGTCACTAGTTGCCTACGAGCAGTACTTC - TRBJ2-7 TRBV12-3/TRBV12-4 few